This is a list of T cell receptor beta chains from one sample in a study of T cells after posttransplantation cyclophosphamide. Generated by immunoSEQ multiplex PCR, the TCRdb table keeps only in-frame clones and is missing some. This table holds around 47,000 clones, approximately 94% found once. Sequencing used PBMCs. The source of these receptors is a woman aged 25 to 39 in good health and a related stem cell transplant donor. CDR3s leave out the opening cysteine and the closing phenylalanine or tryptophan.

V gene: TRBV7-9
J gene: TRBJ1-3
CDR3 protein: ASSERGQSSGNTIY

V gene: TRBV6-6
J gene: TRBJ2-5
CDR3 protein: ASSLGLPWQETQY

V gene: TRBV21-1
J gene: TRBJ2-7
CDR3 protein: ASSKKESRYLRGQY

V gene: TRBV2
J gene: TRBJ2-1
CDR3 protein: ASSPESGGLNEQF

V gene: TRBV27
J gene: TRBJ1-1
CDR3 protein: ASNRGTEAF

V gene: TRBV19
J gene: TRBJ1-1
CDR3 protein: ASSIGGRRAF

V gene: TRBV2
J gene: TRBJ2-2
CDR3 protein: ASNPRANTGELF

V gene: TRBV10-1
J gene: TRBJ1-3
CDR3 protein: ASTSGQKGNTIY

V gene: TRBV5-1
J gene: TRBJ2-7
CDR3 protein: ASSYGTGKQY

V gene: TRBV6-6
J gene: TRBJ1-5
CDR3 protein: ASIGVNQPQH

V gene: TRBV5-4
J gene: TRBJ1-1
CDR3 protein: ASSLAATGGTEAF

V gene: TRBV7-8
J gene: TRBJ2-7
CDR3 protein: ASSTRTATYEQY

V gene: TRBV4-2
J gene: TRBJ2-2
CDR3 protein: ASSQVRGGPGELF

V gene: TRBV9
J gene: TRBJ1-3
CDR3 protein: ASSSSGIWTGNTIY

V gene: TRBV15
J gene: TRBJ1-4
CDR3 protein: ATSPPRRGAEKLF

V gene: TRBV6-6
J gene: TRBJ2-7
CDR3 protein: ASKAGGSSYEQY

V gene: TRBV7-9
J gene: TRBJ2-7
CDR3 protein: ASRLTGGVEQY

V gene: TRBV5-6
J gene: TRBJ1-1
CDR3 protein: ASSWGQGLTEAF

V gene: TRBV28
J gene: TRBJ1-1
CDR3 protein: ASSLKRGWVAF

V gene: TRBV27
J gene: TRBJ1-5
CDR3 protein: ASSSSGGYQPQH

V gene: TRBV4-1
J gene: TRBJ1-1
CDR3 protein: ASSQAGSIGTEAF

V gene: TRBV4-3
J gene: TRBJ1-2
CDR3 protein: ASSQDNRGNYGYT

V gene: TRBV19
J gene: TRBJ1-5
CDR3 protein: ASSMRGGSNQPQH

V gene: TRBV5-1
J gene: TRBJ2-7
CDR3 protein: ASRTGSAYEQY

V gene: TRBV21-1
J gene: TRBJ2-3
CDR3 protein: ASSTPLQTSGVPKSTDTQY

V gene: TRBV7-9
J gene: TRBJ1-1
CDR3 protein: ATPGPNTEAF

V gene: TRBV6-5
J gene: TRBJ2-3
CDR3 protein: ASSYYSGESRDTQY

V gene: TRBV2
J gene: TRBJ2-5
CDR3 protein: AIRDRGWQETQY

V gene: TRBV2
J gene: TRBJ1-1
CDR3 protein: ASSDGTGGSAEAF